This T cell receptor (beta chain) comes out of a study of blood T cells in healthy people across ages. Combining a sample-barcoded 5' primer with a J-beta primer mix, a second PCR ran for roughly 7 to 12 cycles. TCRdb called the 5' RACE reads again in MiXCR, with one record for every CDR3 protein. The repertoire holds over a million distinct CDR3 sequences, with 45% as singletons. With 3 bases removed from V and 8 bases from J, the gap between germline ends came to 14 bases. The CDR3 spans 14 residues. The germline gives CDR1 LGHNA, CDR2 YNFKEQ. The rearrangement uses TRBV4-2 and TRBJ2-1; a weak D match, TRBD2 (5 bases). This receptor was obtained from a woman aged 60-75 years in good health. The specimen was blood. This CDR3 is CASSQSLSGDEQFF. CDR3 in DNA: TGTGCCAGCAGCCAGAGCCTATCCGGGGATGAGCAGTTCTTC.